The TCR beta chain under discussion was sequenced for a study of cytomegalovirus exposure and HLA in healthy donors. Study summary: Among the roughly 370 genotyped donors, 70% to 90% were placed in the Caucasian-associated ancestry cluster. Findings of the study overall: Several of the most significant clusters appeared linked to common viral pathogens, based on a later analysis. Across all donors, roughly uniform sequencing depth was an assumption of the presence/absence analyses.

About this clone itself: Antigen specificity is unknown.

The length of the CDR3 is 15 residues. Germline-derived CDR1 and CDR2 are SGDLS and YYNGEE. Trimming cost V 0 bases and J 7 bases; bases outside gene matches: 6. Both 60 Vbeta primers and 13 Jbeta primers went into the PCR. Measured with immunoSEQ multiplex PCR; TCRdb has only the in-frame clones, and not every one. The sample records around 250,000 clones, 85% to 95% being singletons. Sequencing was carried out using PBMCs. The clonotype originates from a girl aged 2 to 9 in good health and CMV-seronegative. This sequence joins TRBV9 and TRBJ1-4, with 7 bases identical to TRBD1. The CDR3: CASSVGQGVTEKLFF. CDR3 nucleotides: TGTGCCAGCAGCGTAGGTCAGGGGGTAACTGAAAAACTGTTTTTT.